Listed below are T cell receptor beta chains from one sample, sequenced in a study of human T cells and chemical hapten exposure. TCRdb reanalysed the RACE reads using MiXCR and keeps one entry per CDR3 protein. The profile shows some 97,000 distinct CDR3 sequences, 27% of them singletons. This sample comprised whole blood, obtained in connection with sensitization to the hapten diphenylcyclopropenone (DPC). All receptors come from a man aged 35-49 years with alopecia areata. Some clones in this sample may be carry-over from other donors' samples. CDR3s include the opening cysteine and the closing phenylalanine or tryptophan. D genes are given only for firm matches. Size is omitted from some rows. Given values are once, few, many or a class for expanded clones.

few . TRBJ2-7 14 TRBV12-3/TRBV12-4 TGTGCCAGCAGTTTTAAGGCAAGGAGCTACGAGCAGTACTTC CASSFKARSYEQYF
. . TRBJ2-7 15 TRBV6-6 TGTGCCAGCAGTTACCCACATACCCCCCCCTACGAGCAGTACTTC CASSYPHTPPYEQYF
many . TRBJ2-2 15 TRBV29-1 TGCAGCGTTGGAGCAGAATCCTCCAACACCGGGGAGCTGTTTTTT CSVGAESSNTGELFF
. TRBD2 TRBJ2-1 15 TRBV25-1 TGTGCCAGCAGTGAGTCGACTAGCGGGAAGACCGCGCAGTTCTTC CASSESTSGKTAQFF
many TRBD1 TRBJ1-2 13 TRBV10-3 TGTGCCATCAGCGGACAGGGCGAGGGTGGCTACACCTTC CAISGQGEGGYTF
few TRBD1 TRBJ1-5 15 TRBV27 TGTGCCAGCAGTTTAGGGGGACAGGGAAGACAGCCCCAGCATTTT CASSLGGQGRQPQHF
few . TRBJ2-7 14 TRBV27 TGTGCCAGCAGTCGCGGGGACGGTCACTACGAGCAGTACTTC CASSRGDGHYEQYF
medium-sized . TRBJ2-7 14 TRBV2 TGTGCCAGCAGTGAAGACCCGGTTTTTTACGAGCAGTACTTC CASSEDPVFYEQYF
. . TRBJ2-1 13 TRBV6-5 TGTGCCAGCAGTTACAGTTGGGAGCTCCCCCAGTTCTTC CASSYSWELPQFF
. TRBD1 TRBJ2-3 14 TRBV5-1 TGCGCCAGCTCAAAGGGACAGGGCGTCGATACGCAGTATTTT CASSKGQGVDTQYF
. TRBD2 TRBJ2-3 15 TRBV2 TGTGCCAGCAGTGTCGGAGCGGGAAGCACAGATACGCAGTATTTT CASSVGAGSTDTQYF
. . TRBJ2-1 14 TRBV6-1 TGTGCCAGCAGTGAGAGGGGCTTCAACAATGAGCAGTTCTTC CASSERGFNNEQFF
. . TRBJ2-7 10 TRBV28 TGTGCCAGCAGTGACCTGGAGCAGTACTTC CASSDLEQYF
. TRBD1 TRBJ1-1 15 TRBV7-3 TGTGCCAGCAGCTTAAGGGACAGGGGTAGGATTAAAGCTTTCTTT CASSLRDRGRIKAFF
few . TRBJ2-5 17 TRBV5-1 TGCGCCAGCAGCTTGGGCGTTCTCCTCGCGGAAGCGGAGACCCAGTACTTC CASSLGVLLAEAETQYF
many . TRBJ1-1 14 TRBV12-3/TRBV12-4 TGTGCCAGCAGTTTGGGACTTACGAACACTGAAGCTTTCTTT CASSLGLTNTEAFF
few . TRBJ1-1 15 TRBV6-1 TGTGCCAGCAGTGAAAAGGGGCAGGGGAGCACTGAAGCTTTCTTT CASSEKGQGSTEAFF
. . TRBJ1-6 14 TRBV2 TGTGCCAGCATCATGGGGCTTCTAAATTCACCCCTCCACTTT CASIMGLLNSPLHF
few TRBD1 TRBJ2-3 17 TRBV28 TGTGCCAGCAGAGCCGGGACAGGGTTTGTAGGCACAGATACGCAGTATTTT CASRAGTGFVGTDTQYF
. TRBD2 TRBJ2-1 15 TRBV20-1 TGCAGTGCCAGCGGTGTACTAGCGGGTTACAATGAGCAGTTCTTC CSASGVLAGYNEQFF
. . TRBJ1-1 13 TRBV28 TGTGCCAGCTCTCCCCCGCAGTACACTGAAGCTTTCTTT CASSPPQYTEAFF
. . TRBJ2-6 14 TRBV4-2 TGTGCCACCCTTAGTGACTCTGGGGCCAACGTCCTGACTTTC CATLSDSGANVLTF
. TRBD2 TRBJ2-1 14 TRBV28 TGTGCCAGCAGTCCTCATTCCCGAGCGGGAGATGTGTTCTTC CASSPHSRAGDVFF
few . TRBJ1-5 14 TRBV11-2 TGTGCCAGCAGCTTGGTCAGGATCAATCAGCCCCAGCATTTT CASSLVRINQPQHF
. . TRBJ1-1 14 TRBV5-8 TGTGCCAGCAGCTTAAATGCGAGGAACACTGAAGCTTTCTTT CASSLNARNTEAFF
few . TRBJ2-1 16 TRBV20-1 TGCAGTGCCAAAGGATCTCCGGTGGAGGGTAGACGTGAGCAGTTCTTC CSAKGSPVEGRREQFF
. TRBD2 TRBJ2-3 17 TRBV12-3/TRBV12-4 TGTGCCAGCAGTTTAGCGCTTGTGGGAGGGCTGACAGATACGCAGTATTTT CASSLALVGGLTDTQYF
many . TRBJ2-2 15 TRBV11-2 TGTGCCAGCAGCTTAGTTACTACGAACACCGGGGAGCTGTTTTTT CASSLVTTNTGELFF
. . TRBJ2-3 14 TRBV3-1 TGTGCCAGCAGCCGACTAGTGCGAACAGATACGCAGTATTTT CASSRLVRTDTQYF
. . TRBJ2-7 15 TRBV12-3/TRBV12-4 TGTGCCAGCAGTTTAAGGCGGGACTCCAGTTCCGAGCAGTACTTC CASSLRRDSSSEQYF
few TRBD1 TRBJ2-7 15 TRBV4-3 TGCGCCAGCAGCCAAGTAATACAGGGGCCCTACGAGCAGTACTTC CASSQVIQGPYEQYF
. TRBD1 TRBJ2-3 15 TRBV6-6 TGTGCCAGCAGTTTGGACAGGGGGCGGTCAGATACGCAGTATTTT CASSLDRGRSDTQYF
. . TRBJ2-2 16 TRBV2 TGTGCCAGCAGTGAAGCAGGGCAGACGAACACCGGGGAGCTGTTTTTT CASSEAGQTNTGELFF
. TRBD2 TRBJ2-7 13 TRBV12-3/TRBV12-4 TGTGCCAGCAGTCTAGCGGGAGTGTACGAGCAGTACTTC CASSLAGVYEQYF
. TRBD1 TRBJ1-1 11 TRBV7-9 TGTGCCAGCAGCTCCGGGACAGGGGCTTTCTTT CASSSGTGAFF
large . TRBJ1-5 20 TRBV6-5 TGTGCCAGCAGCCCCATCGACCTGAGTAGGGTAACCTATAGCAATCAGCCCCAGCATTTT CASSPIDLSRVTYSNQPQHF
. . TRBJ1-2 13 TRBV12-3/TRBV12-4 TGTGCCAGCAGTTTTATTATGGACTATGGCTACACCTTC CASSFIMDYGYTF
. . TRBJ2-1 13 TRBV27 TGTGCCAGCAGTTTATTCCCCGGGGAGGATCGGTTCTTC CASSLFPGEDRFF